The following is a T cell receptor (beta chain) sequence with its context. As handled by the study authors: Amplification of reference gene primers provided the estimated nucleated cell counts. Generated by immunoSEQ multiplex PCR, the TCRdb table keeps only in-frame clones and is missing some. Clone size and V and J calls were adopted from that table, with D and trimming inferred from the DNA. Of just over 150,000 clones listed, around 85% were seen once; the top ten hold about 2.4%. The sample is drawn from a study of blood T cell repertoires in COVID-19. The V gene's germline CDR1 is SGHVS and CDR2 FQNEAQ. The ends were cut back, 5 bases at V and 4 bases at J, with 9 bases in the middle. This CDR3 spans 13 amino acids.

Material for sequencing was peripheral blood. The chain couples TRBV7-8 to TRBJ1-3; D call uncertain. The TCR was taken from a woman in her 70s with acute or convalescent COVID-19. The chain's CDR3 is CASSTRPGNTIYF. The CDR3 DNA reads TGTGCCAGCAGCACTCGCCCCGGAAACACCATATATTTT. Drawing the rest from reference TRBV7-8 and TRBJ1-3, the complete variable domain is GAGVSQSPRYKVAKRGQDVALRCDPISGHVSLFWYQQALGQGPEFLTYFQNEAQLDKSGLPSDRFFAERPEGSVSTLKIQRTQQEDSAVYLCASSTRPGNTIYFGEGSWLTVV.